The sequence of this T cell receptor beta chain was determined in a study of neurological immune-mediated disorders. The sorted libraries were prepared using about 1 million CD4+ or CD8+ T cells that had themselves been sorted. This clonotype has just a few counts. Germline V gene data show CDR1 as DFQATT and CDR2 as SNEGSKA (reference sequence). The CDR3 has 16 residues. V gave up 3 bases and J gave up 6 bases; unmatched junction bases: 12. One entry per CDR3 protein results from TCRdb running MiXCR on the 5' RACE reads. The repertoire consists of some 10,000 distinct CDR3 sequences, with 20% to 25% occurring once and the leading ten covering 45% to 50%.

The receptor was derived from a woman between 55 and 75 years old with HTLV-1-associated myelopathy (HAM/TSP). Sequencing was done on a sample of CD8+ T cells from blood. The chain couples TRBV20-1 to TRBJ2-1, with 9 bases that match TRBD1. In DNA form, the CDR3 reads TGCAGTGCTAGGGGTCTGACAGGGGGGGCGGCCAATGAGCAGTTCTTC. It codes for CSARGLTGGAANEQFF.